This T cell receptor (beta chain) was recorded in a study of T cell responses to AZD1222 COVID-19 vaccine. The wider study: Second-dose timings of about 4 or about 12 weeks were pooled. Study observations and caveats: Clonal diversity may have been underestimated, and the donors were mostly white British, with more females than males. The study identified only five to seven AZD1222 recipients as seropositive at baseline. Vaccine-associated CD4 TCRs spanned spike, dominant at 160-218 and 743-854.

Deletions cut 6 bases from V and 0 bases from J, with 11 bases between. The length of the CDR3 is 13 residues. Germline CDR1 and CDR2: SQVTM and ANQGSEA. Sequencing used immunoSEQ multiplex PCR; TCRdb keeps in-frame clones, though not all of them. Among 90,000 to 150,000 clones listed, roughly nine tenths were seen once. As to this clone: Its specificity is not known.

The V and J genes are TRBV29-1 and TRBJ1-1; D may be TRBD1 (5 bases). The source material was peripheral blood, sampled on day 0 of AZD1222 vaccination. The sequence came from an adult in good health. The CDR3: CSVSGLMNTEAFF. CDR3 nucleotides: TGCAGCGTGTCAGGGCTAATGAACACTGAAGCTTTCTTT.